This TCR beta chain appears in the sequencing data of a study of cytomegalovirus exposure and HLA in healthy donors. The CDR3 extends over 14 amino acids. CDR1 and CDR2 from the germline V gene are MNHEY and SMNVEV (reference sequence). V lost 3 bases to trimming and J lost 0 bases, with 5 bases between them. Only in-frame clones appear in the TCRdb table, and some are missing; sequencing was by immunoSEQ multiplex PCR. Among roughly 150,000 clones listed, around 82% were seen once. The donors belonged to the approximately 120-subject validation cohort, separate from the roughly 720-subject first cohort. To note about this clone: Its antigen remains unknown.

Findings and limits, study-wide: For cytomegalovirus status, the classifier reportedly gave diagnoses with high specificity and sensitivity. Cytomegalovirus association was listed for under 200 TCR beta chains. CMV antigen specificity of a few CMV-associated chains was confirmed in vitro.

This TCR derives from a man aged 25-45 years in good health and CMV-seropositive. Sequences were obtained from PBMCs. The chain has TRBV27 and TRBJ1-4; D not resolved. The CDR3 coding sequence is TGTGCCAGCAGTTTCCAGGCAACTAATGAAAAACTGTTTTTT. Translated: CASSFQATNEKLFF.